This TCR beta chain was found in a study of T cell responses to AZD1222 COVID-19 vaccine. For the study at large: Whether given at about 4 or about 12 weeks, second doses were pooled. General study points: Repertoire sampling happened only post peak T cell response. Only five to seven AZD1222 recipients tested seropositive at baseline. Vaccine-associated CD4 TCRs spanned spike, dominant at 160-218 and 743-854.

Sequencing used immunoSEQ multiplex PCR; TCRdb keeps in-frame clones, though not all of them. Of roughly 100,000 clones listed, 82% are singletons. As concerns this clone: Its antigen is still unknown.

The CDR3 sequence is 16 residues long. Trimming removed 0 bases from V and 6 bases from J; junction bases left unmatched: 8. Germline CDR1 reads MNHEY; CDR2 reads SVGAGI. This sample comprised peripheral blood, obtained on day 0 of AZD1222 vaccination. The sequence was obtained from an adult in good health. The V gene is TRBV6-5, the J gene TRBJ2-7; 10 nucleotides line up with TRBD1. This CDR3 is CASSYSTDRGRGEQYF. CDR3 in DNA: TGTGCCAGCAGTTACTCGACTGACAGGGGGCGAGGCGAGCAGTACTTC.